This entry concerns a single T cell receptor beta chain. What it binds is unknown. PCR used 60 Vbeta primers and 13 Jbeta primers. How the authors handled the data: Tens of millions of unique TCR beta chains, about 11 million of them shared, were counted by a later analysis. Data came from immunoSEQ multiplex PCR; TCRdb stores just in-frame clones and leaves some out. V, J and clone size reflect that table, while D and trimming were determined from the DNA. This table holds 150,000 to 200,000 clones, less than 75% found once. This CDR3 contains 16 residues. CDR1 is MNHEY, CDR2 SVGAGI, per germline. The ends lost 2 bases at V and 7 bases at J; junction bases unmatched: 7. The entry originates in a study of cytomegalovirus exposure and HLA in healthy donors. Study-wide points: Later work associated fewer than 20,000 TCR beta sequences with HLA alleles at 0.05 false discovery rate.

Sequences were obtained from PBMCs. The chain recombines TRBV6-5 with TRBJ2-1; 11 bases are a match to TRBD2. The TCR originated in a girl between 10 and 17 years old in good health and CMV-seronegative. The CDR3 DNA reads as TGTGCCAGCAGTTACCGTAGCGGGGGGGCTGGTAATGAGCAGTTCTTC. It is translated as CASSYRSGGAGNEQFF.